This T cell receptor beta chain was captured by sequencing in a study of T cell responses to AZD1222 COVID-19 vaccine. General study points: Every sample of the repertoires postdated the peak T cell response. Clonal diversity may have been underestimated, and the donors were mostly white British, with more females than males. An increase in Spike-specific TCR breadth and depth was observed after two AZD1222 doses.

On this clone: The antigen is not known.

The CDR3 runs 14 residues. V was cut by 3 bases and J by 5 bases, with 14 bases left in between. Germline lookup yields CDR1 GTSNPN and CDR2 SVGIG (reference sequence). Sequencing used immunoSEQ multiplex PCR; TCRdb keeps in-frame clones, though not all of them. The table records approximately 180,000 clones, more than 80% of them present only once. This TCR was sampled from an adult in good health. The material was peripheral blood, obtained on day 0 of AZD1222 vaccination. The chain links TRBV30 to TRBJ2-1, with a tentative D call TRBD2 (5 bases). In nucleotides, the CDR3 is TGTGCCTGGAGCGGCGGGCCTCTCAACAATGAGCAGTTCTTC. Translated, it gives CAWSGGPLNNEQFF.